The present TCR beta chain was sequenced within a study of regulatory T cells in long-lasting Graves disease (dated by TCRdb to 2020 to 2022). Turning to the overall study: Antithyroid drugs had been taken for less than 3 months by newly diagnosed Graves' disease patients. Patients with persistent Graves' disease were compared with patients with newly diagnosed Graves' disease using TCR sequencing and RNA sequencing of peripheral blood. The study was conducted in China and was registered as a clinical trial. A total of about 33 samples were covered by TCR sequencing, comprising approximately 13 persistent and around 20 newly diagnosed Graves' disease patients.

General findings and caveats noted by the study authors: Preferential use of TRBV28, TRBJ1-2 and TRBJ2-5 was observed in persistent disease, whereas TRBV20-1 and TRBJ2-1 were favored in newly diagnosed disease. A larger number of public clonotypes was shared among persistent patients (around 3,000) than among newly diagnosed patients (around 880). The small sample size was acknowledged by the authors as a limitation that may reduce accuracy. Compared with newly diagnosed patients, persistent Graves' disease patients had lower TCR Shannon entropy and fewer highly expanded clones, which suggests clonal expansion. Only the TCR beta chain was sequenced and analyzed. Peripheral blood alone was examined, since thyroid tissue, which constituted the primary lesion, could not be accessed.

Spanning cysteine to phenylalanine, the CDR3 consists of 14 amino acids. This entry keeps only the CDR3 DNA: 42 bases, framed from base 1. Based on the germline V gene (reference sequence), the CDR1 and CDR2 sequences are DFQATT and SNEGSKA. V lost 6 bases and J lost 3 bases, and the count of bases not matched to a germline gene is 10. This specimen's time point label, interpreted: newly diagnosed GD, antithyroid drugs for less than 3 months. RNA was extracted from PBMCs in TRIzol for both TCR sequencing and RNA sequencing. The diagnosis of Graves' disease followed American Thyroid Association guidelines. Recruitment of patients was carried out at an endocrinology department in Xi'an, China. Each patient gave around 9 milliliters of peripheral blood, collected in an EDTA anticoagulant tube. Ficoll Paque Plus density gradient separation was used to isolate PBMCs, and no further T cell sorting was performed. An Agilent 2100 Bioanalyzer and agarose gel were used to assess RNA quality, and a NanoDrop 2000 was used to measure RNA concentration.

This clonotype was seen a single time. Its cognate antigen has yet to be identified. Per-nucleotide qualities are absent, and no much larger clonotype sits a single base away. One read alone makes for weak evidence. Library preparation used multiplex PCR. Data came from an Illumina HiSeq 4000. iRepertoire HTBI primers and Arm-PCR amplification of CDR3 regions were used to construct TCR beta libraries. Gel purification was performed on PCR products prior to sequencing. For the original study's pipeline: A total of under 80 TRBV and approximately 13 TRBJ segments were identified across samples and were used for gene usage analysis of CDR3 amino acid clonotypes. COPE and FqMerger were used to merge the filtered high-quality paired reads into contigs. BLAST was used to align contigs to IMGT TRBV, TRBD and TRBJ reference genes, with CDR3 defined following IMGT. Any clonotype with a frequency above 0.1% was classified as a highly expanded clone. Shannon entropy was used to measure repertoire diversity, and the Gini coefficient was used to measure V-J evenness. Clonotypes shared by more than one individual were considered public. Using fastp at Q25 and MiXCR, TCRdb reprocessed the public reads and kept productive beta chains. Every distinct CDR3 protein forms one entry, paired with its most common genes and DNA. V and J calls and clone size were set by TCRdb, not the authors. This sample is represented by 600,000 to 650,000 distinct CDR3 sequences; under 20% of them were singletons. The ten largest clones capture approximately 20% of the sample.

The same sample was also used in a study of T cells in Graves' hyperthyroidism and ophthalmopathy. As noted in the second study: Stable Graves' hyperthyroidism was defined as the absence of progression to ophthalmopathy over 18 months of follow-up. The hyperthyroidism patients were between 18 and 65 years old and newly diagnosed, with a disease duration of less than 2 months. The study excluded patients with uncontrolled infections, other autoimmune diseases, pregnancy or lactation. Diagnoses were based on clinical symptoms, serum thyroxine and TRAb, thyroid ultrasound and orbital computed tomography. A first-round RT-PCR of the TCR CDR3 used the HTBI primer set with the Qiagen OneStep RT-PCR kit. Blood samples also contained most of the expanded thyroid clonotypes (frequency above 0.001), which suggests that blood repertoires may reflect thyroid immune responses. A 13 V-J signature model separated ophthalmopathy from stable hyperthyroidism, with approximately 86% sensitivity and 81.08% specificity in cross-validation and 80%/75% in testing. During validation, the model predicted progression to ophthalmopathy a median of around 6 months ahead of onset, with roughly 65% sensitivity and roughly 72% specificity. TCR V-J signatures able to tell the groups apart were searched for in a discovery cohort of 100 or so patients, of whom about 40 had Graves' ophthalmopathy and around 56 had stable Graves' hyperthyroidism. Prospective prediction of ophthalmopathy was tested in an independent validation cohort consisting of under 20 hyperthyroidism patients and approximately 16 patients who later progressed to ophthalmopathy. The roughly 94 discovery patients were randomly divided into training and test sets at a 7:3 ratio. The study also compared thyroid tissue and blood T-cell repertoires from more than five Graves' hyperthyroidism patients. After blood sampling, hyperthyroidism patients were treated with methimazole at a starting dose of 30 mg daily, and ophthalmopathy patients were treated with high-dose intravenous methylprednisolone. The libraries were constructed in a second round of multiplex PCR and then size-selected and purified. The libraries were sequenced on an Illumina HiSeq2000 using paired-end 100 bp reads. SOAPnuke was used to process the raw data, throwing out any read that contained adapters or uncalled bases, had a mean Phred below 15, or lacked an exact constant-primer or identifier match. COPE v1.2.5 was used to merge high-quality paired reads, and clonotypes were defined as unique nucleotide sequences. Clonotypes were aligned to IMGT TRBV, TRBD and TRBJ reference segments using MiTCR v1.1. The analysis was restricted to V-J combinations with a frequency above 0.0001, which together covered 99% to 99.2% of the repertoires. A TCS score was defined as the ratio between F50 (clonal expansion) and ExV (chaos), using BLOSUM62-based TCRdist between CDR3 peptides within each V-J. Welch's t-statistics and random forest reduced 500 to 550 V-J features to roughly 13, which were used in a naive Bayes classifier (R e1071). Sample size was not statistically predetermined, and investigators were not blinded to group allocation. The paper reports TCR Vbeta CDR3 sequencing of some 140 peripheral blood samples: approximately 43 ophthalmopathy, under 80 hyperthyroidism and about 17 progressor patients.

The sequencing here drew on peripheral blood mononuclear cells (PBMCs), taken at new diagnosis, from a patient treated with antithyroid drugs. This clonotype was obtained from a woman in her twenties or thirties with Graves disease. Donor details come from another sample of the same person, matched by shared clones. Rearrangement joined TRBV20-1 to TRBJ2-5, with 7 junctional bases fitting TRBD2. DNA sequence: TGCAGTGCCGGGACTCCAGCGGGAAAAGAGACCCAGTACTTC. Its translation is CSAGTPAGKETQYF.